Presented here are 20 T cell receptor beta chains from one specimen sequenced in a study of blood T cell repertoires in COVID-19. TCRdb's table, derived via immunoSEQ multiplex PCR, lists solely in-frame clones and lacks some. Seen here are tens of thousands of clones, around 87% observed once, and the top ten hold roughly 1.2%. Sequencing was carried out using peripheral blood. All receptors come from a woman aged 55-69 years with acute or convalescent COVID-19.

The J gene is TRBJ2-3, the V gene TRBV19; TRBD2 matches 9 bases. V lost 7 bases to trimming and J lost 2 bases; unmatched junction nucleotides: 10. Germline loops: CDR1 LNHDA, CDR2 SQIVND (reference sequence). This CDR3 region has 16 residues. The CDR3, as DNA: TGTGCCAGTAACCCTGGCGGGGGGGAATTCACAGATACGCAGTATTTT. It codes for CASNPGGGEFTDTQYF.

J is TRBJ1-1 and V is TRBV10-3, with D hard to call. Trimming took off 6 bases at V and 1 base at J, with 9 bases between the two ends. The CDR3 has 13 residues. Germline CDR1 and CDR2: ENHRY and SYGVKD. This CDR3 reads CAIRGVGNTEAFF. The CDR3 nucleotides are TGTGCCATCAGGGGCGTGGGGAACACTGAAGCTTTCTTT.

This chain uses TRBV5-1 with TRBJ2-2; TRBD1 matches 7 bases. The CDR3 loop spans 17 amino acids. V lost 3 bases and J lost 4; bases outside the gene matches: 12. Germline CDR1 and CDR2: SGHRS and YFSETQ. The CDR3 region is CASSSDPGQSLTGELFF. The CDR3 nucleotides read TGCGCCAGCAGCTCGGACCCGGGACAGTCCCTCACCGGGGAGCTGTTTTTT.

The V gene is TRBV7-9, the J gene TRBJ2-5, with TRBD1 identical over 8 bases. This CDR3 is 14 amino acids long. V dropped 8 bases and J dropped 5; count of bases not matched to a gene: 10. The V gene's germline CDR1 is SEHNR and CDR2 FQNEAQ (reference sequence). This CDR3 reads CASGTGPAGETQYF. CDR3 coding DNA: TGTGCCAGCGGGACAGGCCCGGCTGGGGAGACCCAGTACTTC.

The CDR3 DNA follows: TGTGCCAGCAGTTTCCGTTTATACAATGAGCAGTTCTTC. Residues: CASSFRLYNEQFF. The V gene is TRBV27, the J gene TRBJ2-1; D gene ambiguous. The germline V and J ends were trimmed by 3 bases and 4 bases, with 7 bases remaining between them. The CDR3 runs to 13 residues. Germline V gene data show CDR1 as MNHEY and CDR2 as SMNVEV (reference sequence).

The count of this clone is one. The V and J genes are TRBV5-6 and TRBJ1-6; 11 positions agree with TRBD1. This CDR3 spans 15 amino acids. The J segment lost 9 bases and the V segment lost 5 bases, leaving 7 bases of the junction unmatched. From germline, CDR1 is SGHDT and CDR2 YYEEEE. In nucleotides, the CDR3 is TGTGCCAGCAGGAAAGCCGGGACAGGGGGTTCACCCCTCCACTTT. It specifies CASRKAGTGGSPLHF.

The rearrangement joins TRBV5-5 to TRBJ1-5; D gene ambiguous. The germline V and J ends were trimmed by 0 bases and 3 bases, with 19 bases remaining between them. Per the germline V gene, CDR1 is SGHKS and CDR2 is YYEKEE (reference sequence). CDR3 length equals 18 residues. The CDR3 bases are TGTGCCAGCAGCTTGGAACGTGGCGGGGTTGGTAACAATCAGCCCCAGCATTTT. Translating it yields CASSLERGGVGNNQPQHF.

This rearrangement joins TRBV3-1 (or the pseudogene TRBV3-2) to TRBJ2-5; 14 bases line up with TRBD2. CDR1 and CDR2 (germline): LGHDT, YNNKEL (reference sequence). Trimming at V came to 4 bases and at J to 5 bases, leaving 6 bases not matched to a gene. The CDR3 spans 16 residues. This CDR3 is CASSRLAGGPQETQYF. The CDR3 nucleotides are TGTGCCAGCAGCCGACTAGCGGGGGGGCCTCAGGAGACCCAGTACTTC.

In its sample, this clone was seen once. The chain carries TRBV7-8 and TRBJ2-7, with D tentatively TRBD1 (5 bases). The CDR3 has 18 amino acids. V lost 0 bases, J lost 0 bases, and 18 bases lay in between. Germline CDR1 is SGHVS and CDR2 is FQNEAQ. The CDR3 is CASSLALWGGDFSYEQYV. CDR3 DNA sequence: TGTGCCAGCAGCTTAGCCCTCTGGGGCGGCGATTTCTCCTACGAGCAGTACGTC.

The chain employs TRBV6-1 and TRBJ2-2; tentative D call: TRBD1 (6 bases). V lost 3 bases and J 8 bases, leaving 19 bases between the germline ends. The CDR3 contains 16 residues. Per germline, CDR1 MNHNS and CDR2 SASEGT. CDR3 nucleotide sequence: TGTGCCAGCAGTGAGGGTAGTTGGGGGCTCCCGGGGGAGCTGTTTTTT. Its translation: CASSEGSWGLPGELFF.

The CDR3 spells CAWTSGNVYEQFF. The CDR3 DNA is TGTGCCTGGACTAGCGGGAATGTATATGAGCAGTTCTTC. The rearrangement uses TRBV30 and TRBJ2-1, with 9 bases fitting TRBD2. This CDR3 spans 13 amino acids. Germline V CDR1 and CDR2: GTSNPN, SVGIG (reference sequence). Unmatched junction bases numbered 6, after V lost 4 bases and J lost 8 bases.

This sequence joins TRBV6-1 and TRBJ2-5; 8 nucleotides line up with TRBD2. The CDR3 spans 16 residues. Germline trimming cut 3 bases from V and 4 bases from J; bases unmatched to any gene: 10. CDR1 is MNHNS, CDR2 SASEGT, per germline. CDR3 sequence reads: CASSDPRGLAGETQYF. As DNA, the CDR3 is TGTGCCAGCAGTGACCCCAGGGGTCTAGCGGGAGAGACCCAGTACTTC.

This chain joins TRBV11-2 and TRBJ2-4; TRBD2 aligns across 9 bases. The CDR3 sequence is 14 residues long. J gave up 8 bases and V 3 bases, and 5 bases lay outside the gene matches. The germline V gene has CDR1 SGHAT and CDR2 FQNNGV. CDR3 sequence: CASSFRLAEHIQYF. The CDR3 bases are TGTGCCAGCAGCTTCCGACTAGCGGAGCACATTCAGTACTTC.

The gene calls are TRBV7-3 and TRBJ2-3, with 9 bases aligning to TRBD2. The V gene end was trimmed by 5 bases and the J gene end by 4 bases; junction bases not matched to a gene: 7. The CDR3 is 15 residues long. Germline V gene data show CDR1 as SGHTA and CDR2 as FQGTGA. CDR3 nucleotide sequence: TGTGCCAGCAGCCTCTATGGCGGGAGGGCAGATACGCAGTATTTT. It is translated as CASSLYGGRADTQYF.

This chain links TRBV19 with TRBJ2-5, with TRBD2 matching over 7 bases. The CDR3 runs 13 residues. Germline loops: CDR1 LNHDA, CDR2 SQIVND (reference sequence). The J segment lost 6 bases and the V segment lost 7 bases, leaving 8 bases of the junction unmatched. CDR3 bases: TGTGCCAGTAAAGGACTAGACGAACAGACCCAGTACTTC. It encodes CASKGLDEQTQYF.

V is TRBV10-2 and J is TRBJ1-1; TRBD1 matches 8 bases. The CDR3 runs 15 residues. Germline V CDR1 and CDR2: WSHSY, SAAADI. J gave up 1 base and V 2 bases, and 3 bases lay outside the gene matches. The CDR3 spells CASSEQGAWNTEAFF. In nucleotides, the CDR3 is TGCGCCAGCAGTGAGCAGGGGGCCTGGAACACTGAAGCTTTCTTT.

This clone was recorded once. The chain has TRBV27 and TRBJ2-1, with 7 bases identical to TRBD2. V shed 3 bases, J shed 9 bases, and the junction held 8 bases outside the gene matches. The CDR3 runs 14 residues. CDR1 and CDR2 (germline): MNHEY, SMNVEV (reference sequence). CDR3 sequence reads: CASSLVGGPLEQFF. The CDR3, as DNA: TGTGCCAGCAGTTTGGTGGGAGGGCCTCTTGAGCAGTTCTTC.

The table lists this clone with a few counts. The chain uses TRBV7-9 and TRBJ2-5; TRBD1 aligns across 8 bases. The germline gives CDR1 SEHNR, CDR2 FQNEAQ (reference sequence). V lost 5 bases, J lost 6 bases, and 14 bases stayed unmatched. This CDR3 has 16 residues. CDR3 sequence reads: CASSATRPGGGKTQYF. The CDR3 DNA sequence: TGTGCCAGCAGCGCCACCCGCCCAGGGGGCGGAAAGACCCAGTACTTC. The whole variable domain, remainder taken from reference TRBV7-9 and TRBJ2-5, is DTGVSQNPRHKITKRGQNVTFRCDPISEHNRLYWYRQTLGQGPEFLTYFQNEAQLEKSRLLSDRFSAERPKGSFSTLEIQRTEQGDSAMYLCASSATRPGGGKTQYFGPGTRLLVL.

The V gene is TRBV4-2, the J gene TRBJ2-3; TRBD2 might be the D (5 bases). Trimming took off 1 base at V and 0 bases at J, with 8 bases between the two ends. Germline-derived CDR1 and CDR2 are LGHNA and YNFKEQ. CDR3 length: 15 amino acids. The CDR3 region is CASSQGIASTDTQYF. CDR3 in DNA: TGTGCCAGCAGCCAAGGCATAGCGAGCACAGATACGCAGTATTTT.

The V call is TRBV6-5, the J call TRBJ1-1, with unresolved D. With 2 bases removed from V and 0 bases from J, the gap between germline ends came to 4 bases. Germline-derived CDR1 and CDR2 are MNHEY and SVGAGI. CDR3 length equals 13 residues. CDR3: CASSYQMNTEAFF. Written as DNA, the CDR3 is TGTGCCAGCAGTTACCAGATGAACACTGAAGCTTTCTTT.